These 10 T cell receptor beta chains share one sample of origin, sequenced in a study of blood T cell repertoires in COVID-19. Using immunoSEQ multiplex PCR, the repertoire was profiled, and TCRdb retains in-frame clones only, with some absent. Of about 200,000 clones listed, roughly nine tenths are singletons. Sequenced sample: peripheral blood. The receptors were gathered from a man in his sixties with active or convalescent COVID-19.

The chain combines TRBV3-1 (or the pseudogene TRBV3-2) with TRBJ2-1; weak D call: TRBD2 (5 bases). The V end lost 4 bases, the J end lost 0 bases, and 7 bases lay between the germline ends. From germline, CDR1 is LGHDT and CDR2 YNNKEL (reference sequence). The CDR3 extends over 14 amino acids. The CDR3 DNA sequence: TGTGCCAGCAGCCCTCGGGGCTCCTACAATGAGCAGTTCTTC. Residues: CASSPRGSYNEQFF.

The rearrangement links TRBV19 to TRBJ1-5; the D gene is possibly TRBD1 (6 bases). The germline V gene encodes CDR1 LNHDA and CDR2 SQIVND (reference sequence). The CDR3 extends over 15 amino acids. The V gene lost 6 bases and the J gene lost 2 bases, with 14 bases spanning the gap. The CDR3 spells CASSNTGTGNQPQHF. DNA for the CDR3: TGTGCCAGTAGCAATACAGGGACGGGCAATCAGCCCCAGCATTTT.

This clone was recorded only once. The chain couples TRBV19 to TRBJ1-1; a possible D gene is TRBD1 (5 bases). The germline CDR1 and CDR2 sequences are LNHDA and SQIVND (reference sequence). The CDR3 covers 13 residues. The ends were cut back, 2 bases at V and 6 bases at J, with 10 bases in the middle. The CDR3 DNA reads TGTGCCAGTAGTATATCCCAGGGCGCTGAAGCTTTCTTT. Its protein is CASSISQGAEAFF.

The chain links TRBV9 to TRBJ1-5; D uncertain. This CDR3 is built from 15 residues. The germline CDR1 and CDR2 sequences are SGDLS and YYNGEE. The V end was cut by 3 bases, the J end by 5 bases, with 15 bases between. DNA of the CDR3: TGTGCCAGCAGCGCCAGCGGTTGGGGAGATCAGCCCCAGCATTTT. This translates into CASSASGWGDQPQHF.

The chain is built from TRBV10-3 and TRBJ1-2; 9 nucleotides line up with TRBD1. The trim removed 4 bases at V and 4 bases at J, leaving 7 bases unmatched. There are 15 residues in the CDR3. CDR1 is ENHRY, CDR2 SYGVKD, per germline. The CDR3 region is CAISATVGQGYGYTF. The CDR3 bases are TGTGCCATCAGTGCCACGGTGGGACAGGGCTATGGCTACACCTTC.

The chain is built from TRBV19 and TRBJ1-6, with D uncertain. Germline V CDR1 and CDR2: LNHDA, SQIVND (reference sequence). The germline V and J ends were trimmed by 5 bases and 9 bases, with 17 bases remaining between them. This CDR3 has 15 residues. The DNA for the CDR3 is TGTGCCAGTAGTCTCCAGAAAAACACAGTTTCACCCCTCCACTTT. This translates into CASSLQKNTVSPLHF. Using reference TRBV19 and TRBJ1-6 for the parts outside the CDR3, the full variable domain is DGGITQSPKYLFRKEGQNVTLSCEQNLNHDAMYWYRQDPGQGLRLIYYSQIVNDFQKGDIAEGYSVSREKKESFPLTVTSAQKNPTAFYLCASSLQKNTVSPLHFGNGTRLTVT.

The J gene is TRBJ2-3, the V gene TRBV6-5; possibly TRBD2 for D (5 bases). V was shortened by 8 bases and J by 7 bases, with 16 bases between the two germline ends. The CDR3 has 13 amino acids. Germline lookup yields CDR1 MNHEY and CDR2 SVGAGI. DNA for the CDR3: TGTGCCAGCGGCCGGGATCACCGACATACGCAGTATTTT. As protein: CASGRDHRHTQYF.

V and J are TRBV30 and TRBJ1-3, with D possibly matching TRBD1 (5 bases). This CDR3 has 14 amino acids. Germline V gene data show CDR1 as GTSNPN and CDR2 as SVGIG (reference sequence). The V end was cut by 2 bases, the J end by 3 bases, with 11 bases between. CDR3 coding DNA: TGTGCCTGGAGTCTGGGGACTTATGGAAACACCATATATTTT. Translation: CAWSLGTYGNTIYF. The full variable domain, with the rest looked up from reference TRBV30 and TRBJ1-3, is SQTIHQWPATLVQPVGSPLSLECTVEGTSNPNLYWYRQAAGRGLQLLFYSVGIGQISSEVPQNLSASRPQDRQFILSSKKLLLSDSGFYLCAWSLGTYGNTIYFGEGSWLTVV.

J is TRBJ2-7 and V is TRBV7-9, with D hard to call. V shed 5 bases and J shed 5 bases, with 7 bases lying between them. The CDR3 sequence is 11 residues long. Per the germline V gene, CDR1 is SEHNR and CDR2 is FQNEAQ (reference sequence). CDR3 in amino acids: CASSPLDEQYF. CDR3 bases: TGTGCCAGCAGCCCCCTCGACGAGCAGTACTTC. The whole variable domain, remainder taken from reference TRBV7-9 and TRBJ2-7, is DTGVSQNPRHKITKRGQNVTFRCDPISEHNRLYWYRQTLGQGPEFLTYFQNEAQLEKSRLLSDRFSAERPKGSFSTLEIQRTEQGDSAMYLCASSPLDEQYFGPGTRLTVT.

The chain employs TRBV7-2 and TRBJ2-1, with D perhaps TRBD1 (6 bases). Trimming shortened V by 4 bases and J by 7 bases, and 17 bases separated the two germline ends. The CDR3 has 15 residues. Germline loops: CDR1 SGHTA, CDR2 FQGNSA. CDR3 sequence: CASSSRGPTGNEQFF. DNA for the CDR3: TGTGCCAGCAGCTCCAGGGGCCCTACCGGGAATGAGCAGTTCTTC. The entire variable domain, with the rest obtained from reference TRBV7-2 and TRBJ2-1, is as follows: GAGVSQSPSNKVTEKGKDVELRCDPISGHTALYWYRQSLGQGLEFLIYFQGNSAPDKSGLPSDRFSAERTGGSVSTLTIQRTQQEDSAVYLCASSSRGPTGNEQFFGPGTRLTVL.